This TCR beta chain was captured by sequencing in a study of T-cell reconstitution after alpha-beta-depleted transplantation in children. Findings of the study overall: Newly produced T cells mostly accounted for T-cell counts and diversity one year post-transplant. It was reported that alpha-beta T cells came from several hundred expanded graft clones (about two months after transplant).

Using unique molecular identifiers, the investigators prepared the TCRbeta library. Using its own MiXCR run on the PCR reads, TCRdb lists one record per CDR3 protein. The sample lists about 540,000 distinct CDR3 sequences; 20% to 30% were seen once. Regarding this clonotype: What it binds is not known.

Per germline, CDR1 LGHDT and CDR2 YNNKEL (reference sequence). The CDR3 extends over 16 amino acids. V lost 4 bases and J lost 2, with 12 bases in between. The chain combines TRBV3-1 with TRBJ2-6, with D possibly called TRBD1 or TRBD2 (5 bases each). The starting material was PBMCs, obtained before TCRalphabeta/CD19-depleted stem cell transplant. The source is a boy younger than two with Wiskott-Aldrich syndrome, due to receive a stem cell transplant. DNA for the CDR3: TGTGCCAGCAGCCCCCACAGAGGGGCTGGGGCCAACGTCCTGACTTTC. As protein: CASSPHRGAGANVLTF.